The clone carrying this TCR beta chain came up a few times. These data originate in a study of T-cell reconstitution after alpha-beta-depleted transplantation in children. Preparation of the TCRbeta library was carried out with unique molecular identifiers. TCRdb passed the PCR reads through MiXCR, listing each CDR3 protein once. The sample contains around 800,000 distinct CDR3 sequences, around 17% of which appear only once. CDR1 SQVTM and CDR2 ANQGSEA come from the germline V gene. There are 13 residues in the CDR3. V was shortened by 7 bases and J by 0 bases, with 10 bases between the two germline ends.

This TCR derives from a male patient younger than 18 who had a stem cell transplant for acute lymphoblastic leukemia, so the T cells may come from the graft donor. Sequencing used PBMCs, mostly from graft donor cells, obtained 360 days after TCRalphabeta/CD19-depleted stem cell transplant. The chain links TRBV29-1 to TRBJ2-4; D is perhaps TRBD2 (5 bases). The CDR3 DNA follows: TGCAGCGCTGGACTGCGAGCCAAAAACATTCAGTACTTC. It is translated as CSAGLRAKNIQYF.